Included here is one TCR beta chain sequence, with context. Its antigen is not identified. V lost 4 bases, J lost 3 bases, and 17 bases lay in between. There are 15 residues in the CDR3. Per germline, CDR1 SGDLS and CDR2 YYNGEE. Sequenced by immunoSEQ multiplex PCR; TCRdb stores in-frame clones only, minus some. Altogether about 90,000 clones are present, about 85% being singletons, with the ten largest covering 4% to 5.5%. During the collection period, no donor immune events like infections were recorded. This specimen belongs to a study of identifying expanded T cells in peripheral blood. Study-wide results and caveats: Clone count variance between roughly 2-week samples rose with total template count. Differentially abundant clones: about 1.2 between replicates, just under 17 at around 14 days, 18 to 20 at four.

The V and J genes are TRBV9 and TRBJ2-7; D remains unclear. Input material: blood. The TCR sequence derives from a person between 18 and 69 years old in good health. The CDR3 is CASSPGAYPNYEQYF. The DNA of the CDR3 is TGTGCCAGCAGCCCAGGCGCTTACCCCAACTACGAGCAGTACTTC. Combining the CDR3 with reference TRBV9 and TRBJ2-7 gives the whole variable domain DSGVTQTPKHLITATGQRVTLRCSPRSGDLSVYWYQQSLDQGLQFLIQYYNGEERAKGNILERFSAQQFPDLHSELNLSSLELGDSALYFCASSPGAYPNYEQYFGPGTRLTVT.